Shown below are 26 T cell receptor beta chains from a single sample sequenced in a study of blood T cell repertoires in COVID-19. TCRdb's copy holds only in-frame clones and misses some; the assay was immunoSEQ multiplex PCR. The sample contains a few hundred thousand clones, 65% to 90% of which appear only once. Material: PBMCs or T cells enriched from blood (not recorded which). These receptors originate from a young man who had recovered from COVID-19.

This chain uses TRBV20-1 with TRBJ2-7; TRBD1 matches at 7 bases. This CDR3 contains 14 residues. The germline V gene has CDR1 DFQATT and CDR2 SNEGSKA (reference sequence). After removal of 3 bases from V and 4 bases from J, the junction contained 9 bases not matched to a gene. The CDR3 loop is CSASSGTDFYEQYF. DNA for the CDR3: TGCAGTGCTAGTTCAGGGACAGATTTTTACGAGCAGTACTTC.

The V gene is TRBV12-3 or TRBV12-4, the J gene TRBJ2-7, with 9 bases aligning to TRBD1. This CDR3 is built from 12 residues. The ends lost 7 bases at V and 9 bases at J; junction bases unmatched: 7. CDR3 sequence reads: CASTRDRARQYF. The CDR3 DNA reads TGTGCCAGCACCAGGGACAGGGCTCGGCAGTACTTC.

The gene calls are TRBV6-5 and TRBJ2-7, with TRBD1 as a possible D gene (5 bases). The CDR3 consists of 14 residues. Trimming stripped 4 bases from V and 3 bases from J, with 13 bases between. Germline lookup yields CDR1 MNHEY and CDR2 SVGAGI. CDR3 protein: CASSLQGYIYEQYF. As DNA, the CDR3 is TGTGCCAGCAGTTTGCAGGGATACATCTACGAGCAGTACTTC.

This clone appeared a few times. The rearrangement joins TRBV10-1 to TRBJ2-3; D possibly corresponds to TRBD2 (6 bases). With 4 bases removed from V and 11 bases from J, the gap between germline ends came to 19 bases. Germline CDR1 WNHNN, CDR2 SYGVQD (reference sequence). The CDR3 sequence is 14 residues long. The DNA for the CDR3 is TGCGCCAGCAGTGGAGTCGGGAGCCCCGGGGGGCAGTATTTT. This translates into CASSGVGSPGGQYF.

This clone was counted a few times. The CDR3 is CAWTINPGGYEKLFF. The CDR3 nucleotides read TGTGCCTGGACCATCAATCCAGGGGGCTATGAAAAACTGTTTTTT. V and J are TRBV30 and TRBJ1-4; 8 bases map to TRBD1. Germline loops: CDR1 GTSNPN, CDR2 SVGIG (reference sequence). The CDR3 has 15 amino acids. The V gene end was trimmed by 4 bases and the J gene end by 6 bases; junction bases not matched to a gene: 10.

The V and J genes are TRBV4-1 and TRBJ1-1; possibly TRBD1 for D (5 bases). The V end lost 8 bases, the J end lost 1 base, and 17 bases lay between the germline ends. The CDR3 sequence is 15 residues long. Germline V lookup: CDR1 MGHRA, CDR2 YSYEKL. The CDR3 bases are TGCGCCAGCGGGGGGTCTCGGGCCCCGAACACTGAAGCTTTCTTT. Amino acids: CASGGSRAPNTEAFF.

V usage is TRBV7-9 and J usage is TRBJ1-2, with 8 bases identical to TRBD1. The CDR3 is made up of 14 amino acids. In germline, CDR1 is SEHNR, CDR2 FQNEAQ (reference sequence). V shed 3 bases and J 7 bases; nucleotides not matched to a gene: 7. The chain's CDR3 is CASSLTGVLAGYTF. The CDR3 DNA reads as TGTGCCAGCAGCTTGACAGGGGTCCTGGCTGGCTACACCTTC.

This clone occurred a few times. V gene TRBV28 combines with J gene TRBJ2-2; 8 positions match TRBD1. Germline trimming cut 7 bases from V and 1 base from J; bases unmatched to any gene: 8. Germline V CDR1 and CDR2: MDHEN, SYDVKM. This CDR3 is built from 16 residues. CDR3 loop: CASNFPGTGNTGELFF. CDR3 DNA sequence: TGTGCCAGCAATTTCCCCGGGACAGGGAACACCGGGGAGCTGTTTTTT. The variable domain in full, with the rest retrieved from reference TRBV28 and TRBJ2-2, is DVKVTQSSRYLVKRTGEKVFLECVQDMDHENMFWYRQDPGLGLRLIYFSYDVKMKEKGDIPEGYSVSREKKERFSLILESASTNQTSMYLCASNFPGTGNTGELFFGEGSRLTVL.

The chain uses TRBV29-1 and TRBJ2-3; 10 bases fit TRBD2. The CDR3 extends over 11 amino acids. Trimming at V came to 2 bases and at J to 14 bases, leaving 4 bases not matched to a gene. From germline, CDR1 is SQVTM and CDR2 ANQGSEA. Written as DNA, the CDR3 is TGCAGCGTTGAAACTAGCGGGGCCCCGTATTTT. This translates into CSVETSGAPYF.

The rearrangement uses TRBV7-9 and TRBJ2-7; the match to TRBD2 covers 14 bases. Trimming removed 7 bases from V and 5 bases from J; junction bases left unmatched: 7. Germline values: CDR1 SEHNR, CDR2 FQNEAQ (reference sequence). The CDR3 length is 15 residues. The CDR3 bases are TGTGCCAGCAACAGACTAGCGGGGGGGCTGAACGAGCAGTACTTC. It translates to CASNRLAGGLNEQYF.

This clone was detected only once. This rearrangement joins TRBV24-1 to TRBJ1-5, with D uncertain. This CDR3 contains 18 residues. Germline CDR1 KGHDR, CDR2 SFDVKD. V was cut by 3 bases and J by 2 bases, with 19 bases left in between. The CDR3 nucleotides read TGTGCCACCAGTGATCCCGAGGAGGGAGGGATAGGCAATCAGCCCCAGCATTTT. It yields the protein CATSDPEEGGIGNQPQHF.

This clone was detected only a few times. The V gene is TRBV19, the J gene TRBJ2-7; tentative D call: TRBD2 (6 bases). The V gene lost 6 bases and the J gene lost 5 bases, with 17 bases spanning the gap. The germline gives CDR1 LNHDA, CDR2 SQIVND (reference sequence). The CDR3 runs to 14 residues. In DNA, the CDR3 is TGTGCCAGTAGGAGGCGTCACTCGGGGGACGAGCAGTACTTC. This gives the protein CASRRRHSGDEQYF.

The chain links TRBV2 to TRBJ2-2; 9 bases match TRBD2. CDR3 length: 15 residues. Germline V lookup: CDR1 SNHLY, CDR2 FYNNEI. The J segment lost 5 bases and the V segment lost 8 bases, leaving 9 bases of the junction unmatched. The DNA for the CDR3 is TGTGCCAGCGTCCGGGCGGGGGGGCCGACCGGGGAGCTGTTTTTT. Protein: CASVRAGGPTGELFF.

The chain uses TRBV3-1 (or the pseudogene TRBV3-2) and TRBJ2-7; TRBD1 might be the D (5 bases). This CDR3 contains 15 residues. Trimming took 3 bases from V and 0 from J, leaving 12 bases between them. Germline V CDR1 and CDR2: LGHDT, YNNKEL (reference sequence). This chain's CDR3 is CASSHSGLLSYEQYF. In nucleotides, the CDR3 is TGTGCCAGCAGCCACTCAGGGTTACTCTCCTACGAGCAGTACTTC.

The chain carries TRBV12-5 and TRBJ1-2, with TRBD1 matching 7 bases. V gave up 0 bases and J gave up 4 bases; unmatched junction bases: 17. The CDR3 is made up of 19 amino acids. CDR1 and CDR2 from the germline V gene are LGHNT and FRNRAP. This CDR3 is CASGLVKQGPWIMLYGYTF. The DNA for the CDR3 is TGTGCTAGTGGTTTGGTAAAACAGGGGCCTTGGATAATGCTCTATGGCTACACCTTC.

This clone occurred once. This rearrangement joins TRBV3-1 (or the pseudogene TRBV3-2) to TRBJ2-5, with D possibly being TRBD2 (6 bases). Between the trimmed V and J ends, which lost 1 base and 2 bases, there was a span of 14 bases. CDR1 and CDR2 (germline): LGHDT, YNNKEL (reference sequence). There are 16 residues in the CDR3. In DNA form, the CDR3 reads TGTGCCAGCAGCCAAGTTTTAGCGGTGGTACAAGAGACCCAGTACTTC. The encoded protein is CASSQVLAVVQETQYF.

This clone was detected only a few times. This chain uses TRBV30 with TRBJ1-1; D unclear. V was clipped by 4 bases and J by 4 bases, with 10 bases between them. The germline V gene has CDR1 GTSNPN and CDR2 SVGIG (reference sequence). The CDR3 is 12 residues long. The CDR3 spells CAWNQAGTEAFF. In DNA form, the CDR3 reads TGTGCCTGGAACCAGGCCGGCACTGAAGCTTTCTTT.

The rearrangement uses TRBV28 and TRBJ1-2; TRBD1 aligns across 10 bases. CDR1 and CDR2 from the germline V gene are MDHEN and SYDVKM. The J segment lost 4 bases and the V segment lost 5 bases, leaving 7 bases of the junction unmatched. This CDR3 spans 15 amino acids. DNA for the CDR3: TGTGCCAGCAGTCTTACAAGGACAGGGGGCTATGGCTACACCTTC. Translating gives CASSLTRTGGYGYTF.

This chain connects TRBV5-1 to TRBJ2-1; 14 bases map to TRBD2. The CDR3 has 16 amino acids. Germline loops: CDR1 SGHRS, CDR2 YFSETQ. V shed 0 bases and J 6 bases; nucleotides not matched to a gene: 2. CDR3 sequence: CASSLVGTSGSNEQFF. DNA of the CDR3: TGCGCCAGCAGCTTGGTTGGGACTAGCGGGAGCAATGAGCAGTTCTTC.

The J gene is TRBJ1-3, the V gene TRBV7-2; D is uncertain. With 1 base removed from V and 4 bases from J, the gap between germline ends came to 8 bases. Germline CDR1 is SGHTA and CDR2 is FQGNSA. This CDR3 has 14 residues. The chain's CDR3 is CASSLVAVGNTIYF. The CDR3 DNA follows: TGTGCCAGCAGCTTAGTTGCAGTAGGAAACACCATATATTTT.

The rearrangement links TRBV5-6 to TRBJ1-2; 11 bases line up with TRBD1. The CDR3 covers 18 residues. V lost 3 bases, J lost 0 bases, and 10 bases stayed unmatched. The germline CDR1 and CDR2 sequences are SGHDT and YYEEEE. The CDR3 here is CASSSPGQGVLANYGYTF. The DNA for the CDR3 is TGTGCCAGCAGCTCTCCGGGACAGGGGGTTTTAGCTAACTATGGCTACACCTTC.

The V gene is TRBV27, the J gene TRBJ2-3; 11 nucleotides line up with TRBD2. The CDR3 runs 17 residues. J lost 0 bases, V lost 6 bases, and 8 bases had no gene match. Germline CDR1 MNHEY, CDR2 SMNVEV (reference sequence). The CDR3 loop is CASRIAGGVTSTDTQYF. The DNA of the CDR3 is TGTGCCAGCAGAATAGCGGGAGGGGTTACCAGCACAGATACGCAGTATTTT.

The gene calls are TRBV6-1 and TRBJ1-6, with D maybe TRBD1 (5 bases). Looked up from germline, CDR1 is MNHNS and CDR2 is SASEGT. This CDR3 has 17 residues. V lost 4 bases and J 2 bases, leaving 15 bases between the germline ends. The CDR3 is CASSAGQGRTYNSPLHF. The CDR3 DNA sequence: TGTGCCAGCAGTGCCGGCCAGGGAAGGACCTATAATTCACCCCTCCACTTT.

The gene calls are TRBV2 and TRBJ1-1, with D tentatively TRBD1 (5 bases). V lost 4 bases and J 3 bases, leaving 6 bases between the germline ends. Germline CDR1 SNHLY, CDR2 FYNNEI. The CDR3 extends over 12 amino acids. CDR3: CASSGQYTEAFF. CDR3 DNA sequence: TGTGCCAGCAGTGGACAGTACACTGAAGCTTTCTTT.

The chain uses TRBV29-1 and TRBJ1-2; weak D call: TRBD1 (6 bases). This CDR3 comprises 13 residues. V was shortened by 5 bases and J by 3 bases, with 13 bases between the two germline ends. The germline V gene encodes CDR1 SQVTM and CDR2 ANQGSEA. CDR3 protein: CSVPMTGDYGYTF. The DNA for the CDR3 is TGCAGCGTTCCGATGACAGGCGACTATGGCTACACCTTC.

CDR3 amino acids: CASSLGRGQPQHF. The CDR3 region has the DNA TGTGCCAGCAGTTTAGGTAGGGGTCAGCCCCAGCATTTT. V usage is TRBV12-3 or TRBV12-4 and J usage is TRBJ1-5; D is perhaps TRBD1 (5 bases). The length of the CDR3 is 13 residues. V lost 1 base and J 6 bases, leaving 7 bases between the germline ends.